The entry that follows covers one T cell receptor (beta chain) sequence. Individuals aged roughly 18 to 95 years were recruited from some 26 US areas. The CDR3 covers 15 residues. CDR1 is MNHNS, CDR2 SASEGT, per germline. The V and J ends lost 3 bases and 1 base, in that order; junction bases with no gene match: 1. This sample is part of a study of blood T cell repertoires in COVID-19. Looking at the study overall: Spain, Italy and the United States supplied samples that represented acute and convalescent COVID-19.

Authors' methods: Nucleated cell counts were estimated from reference gene primer amplification. Here immunoSEQ multiplex PCR was the method, and the copy in TCRdb shows in-frame clones only, minus some. D and trimming were read from the DNA, whereas the V and J calls and clone size are those reported in that table. The sample has under 200,000 clones, about 81% seen once. Source material: PBMCs or T cells enriched from blood (not recorded which). The chain couples TRBV6-1 to TRBJ2-3, with TRBD2 matching over 10 bases. The sequence was obtained from a man over 45 who had recovered from COVID-19. The CDR3 loop reads CASSEGLARTDTQYF. CDR3 coding DNA: TGTGCCAGCAGTGAGGGACTAGCGCGCACAGATACGCAGTATTTT.